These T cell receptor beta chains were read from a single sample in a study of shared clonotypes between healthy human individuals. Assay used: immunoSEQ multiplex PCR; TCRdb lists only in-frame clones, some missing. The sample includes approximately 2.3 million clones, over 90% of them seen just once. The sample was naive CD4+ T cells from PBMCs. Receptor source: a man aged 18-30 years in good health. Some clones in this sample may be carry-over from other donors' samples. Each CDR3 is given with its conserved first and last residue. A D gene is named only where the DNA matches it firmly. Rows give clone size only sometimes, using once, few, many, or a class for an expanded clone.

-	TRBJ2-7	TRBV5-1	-	TGCGCCAGCAGCTTGTCTCGGAGCTCCTACGAGCAGTACTTC	CASSLSRSSYEQYF
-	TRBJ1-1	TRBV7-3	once	TGTGCCAGCAGCTTTATGTGGAACACTGAAGCTTTCTTT	CASSFMWNTEAFF
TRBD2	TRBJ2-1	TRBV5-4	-	TGTGCCAGCAGCTCGCCGACTAGCGGGAGCACCGATGAGCAGTTCTTC	CASSSPTSGSTDEQFF
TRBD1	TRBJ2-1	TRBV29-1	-	TGCAGCGTTGAAGCGGACAGGGGGTTACAGCAGTTCTTC	CSVEADRGLQQFF
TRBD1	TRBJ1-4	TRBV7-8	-	TGTGCCAGCAGCTTAGGGCGGGACAGAGGGGGAAAACTGTTTTTT	CASSLGRDRGGKLFF
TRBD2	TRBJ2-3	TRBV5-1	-	TGCGCCAGCAGCCCTGGACTAGCGGGAGTGCGATCAGATACGCAGTATTTT	CASSPGLAGVRSDTQYF
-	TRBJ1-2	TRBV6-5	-	TGTGCCAGCAGTTACTTGGGTACTAACTATGGCTACACCTTC	CASSYLGTNYGYTF
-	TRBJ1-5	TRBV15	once	TGTGCCACCAGCATTGGCAGGGAGGATCAGCCCCAGCATTTT	CATSIGREDQPQHF
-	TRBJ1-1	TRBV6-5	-	TGTGCCAGCAGCCGGGTGCCGTCCGGTGACACTGAAGCTTTCTTT	CASSRVPSGDTEAFF
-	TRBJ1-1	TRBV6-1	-	TGTGCCAGCAGTGAAATCGGTAGGACTGAAGCTTTCTTT	CASSEIGRTEAFF
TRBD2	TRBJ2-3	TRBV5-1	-	TGCGCCAGCAGACCTAGCGGAGTGGGGGGAGATACGCAGTATTTT	CASRPSGVGGDTQYF
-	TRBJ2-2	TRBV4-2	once	TGTGCCAGCAGCCAAGTCCCGTTCGGGGAGCTGTTTTTT	CASSQVPFGELFF
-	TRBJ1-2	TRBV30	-	TGTGCCTGGAGACAAGACTCGGCCCGGGACTATGGCTACACCTTC	CAWRQDSARDYGYTF
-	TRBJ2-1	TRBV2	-	TGTGCCAGCACGACGGGGTCCGGCAATGAGCAGTTCTTC	CASTTGSGNEQFF
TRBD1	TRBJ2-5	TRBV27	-	TGTGCCAGCAGTAAGACACAGGGGGTGGGACGGACCCAGTACTTC	CASSKTQGVGRTQYF
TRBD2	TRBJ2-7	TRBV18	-	TGTGCCAGCTCACCAAGGGGAGGGCAGGACTACGAGCAGTACTTC	CASSPRGGQDYEQYF
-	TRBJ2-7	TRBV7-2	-	TGTGCCAGCAGCTTCCCGGGACCCGCCCCCTACGAGCAGTACTTC	CASSFPGPAPYEQYF
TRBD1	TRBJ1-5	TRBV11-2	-	TGTGCCAGCAGCTATGACAGGGGAGGGAATCAGCCCCAGCATTTT	CASSYDRGGNQPQHF
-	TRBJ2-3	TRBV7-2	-	TGTGCCAGCAGCTCTGCTTCAGATACGCAGTATTTT	CASSSASDTQYF
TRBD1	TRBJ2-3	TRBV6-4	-	TGTGCCAGCAGTTCGACAGGGGGCACAGATACGCAGTATTTT	CASSSTGGTDTQYF
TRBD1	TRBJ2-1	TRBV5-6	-	TGTGCCAGCAGCTTTGACAGGGTTCCCTACAATGAGCAGTTCTTC	CASSFDRVPYNEQFF
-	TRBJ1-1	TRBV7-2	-	TGTGCCAGCAGCCCTACCATAGGGGTGAACACTGAAGCTTTCTTT	CASSPTIGVNTEAFF
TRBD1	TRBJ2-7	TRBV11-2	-	TGTGCCAGCAGCTTATCGGGACAGGGGAGCAACGAGCAGTACTTC	CASSLSGQGSNEQYF
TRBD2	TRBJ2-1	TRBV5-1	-	TGCGCCAGCAGCTGGGGACTAGCGGGAGTTTTTAATGAGCAGTTCTTC	CASSWGLAGVFNEQFF
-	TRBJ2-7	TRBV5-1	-	TGCGCCAGCAGCACCCGAGGCCGGTCTAACGAGCAGTACTTC	CASSTRGRSNEQYF
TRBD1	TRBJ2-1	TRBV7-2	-	TGTGCCAGCAGCCCTTTGACAGGGGCTAATGAGCAGTTCTTC	CASSPLTGANEQFF
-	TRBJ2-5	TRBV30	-	TGTGCCTGGAGTGTAGGTCAACCCCAAGAGACCCAGTACTTC	CAWSVGQPQETQYF
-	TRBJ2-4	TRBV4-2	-	TGTGCCAGCAGCCGGAGGGGGGAAACCAAAAACATTCAGTACTTC	CASSRRGETKNIQYF
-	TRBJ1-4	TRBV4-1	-	TGCGCCAGCAGCCAAGGCGAAGGACAGTACTCTCTCTTCGAAAAACTGTTTTTT	CASSQGEGQYSLFEKLFF
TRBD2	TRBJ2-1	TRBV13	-	TGTGCCAGCAGCTTACTAGCGGAGGCCTTCTCCTACAATGAGCAGTTCTTC	CASSLLAEAFSYNEQFF
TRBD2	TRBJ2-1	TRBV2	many	TGTGCCAGCAGCAGACTAGCGGGAGGCTACAATGAGCAGTTCTTC	CASSRLAGGYNEQFF